Shown below are 14 T cell receptor beta chains from a single sample sequenced in a study of T cell changes during pregnancy in multiple sclerosis. Assay: immunoSEQ multiplex PCR; the TCRdb copy retains only in-frame clones and omits some. The table lists 65,000 to 95,000 clones, 94% of them singletons. The source was peripheral blood, collected in the second trimester of pregnancy. These receptors all come from a female donor in good health, enrolled as a control in a pregnancy study.

Here the CDR3 reads CASSPTVGDRRQYF. The DNA for the CDR3 is TGCGCCAGCAGTCCGACCGTGGGGGACAGGAGGCAGTATTTT. The chain carries TRBV5-1 and TRBJ2-3; TRBD1 agrees at 8 bases. The V gene's germline CDR1 is SGHRS and CDR2 YFSETQ. This CDR3 contains 14 residues. V lost 5 bases and J lost 11; bases outside the gene matches: 13.

The table lists this clone with a count of one. This sequence joins TRBV27 and TRBJ2-5, with D unclear. The CDR3 spans 12 residues. CDR1 and CDR2 from the germline V gene are MNHEY and SMNVEV (reference sequence). V shed 4 bases and J shed 4 bases, with 7 bases lying between them. CDR3 residues: CASSYSGETQYF. CDR3 in DNA: TGTGCCAGCAGTTATTCGGGAGAGACCCAGTACTTC.

The chain has TRBV4-1 and TRBJ2-1; 7 bases match TRBD2. CDR3 length equals 16 residues. The V gene end was trimmed by 4 bases and the J gene end by 1 base; junction bases not matched to a gene: 7. Germline V gene sequence: CDR1 MGHRA, CDR2 YSYEKL. The CDR3 region is CASSRDKGGSYNEQFF. CDR3 nucleotides: TGCGCCAGCAGCCGAGATAAGGGAGGGTCCTACAATGAGCAGTTCTTC.

This rearrangement joins TRBV9 to TRBJ1-2; D is possibly TRBD1 (5 bases). CDR3 size: 18 residues. V dropped 7 bases and J dropped 1 base, with 26 bases sitting between them. Germline V gene sequence: CDR1 SGDLS, CDR2 YYNGEE. This CDR3 reads CASVGGVSSELINYGYTF. Here the CDR3 DNA reads TGTGCCAGCGTCGGAGGGGTAAGTAGTGAACTTATTAACTATGGCTACACCTTC.

The CDR3 region has the DNA TGTGCCAGCAGCCCGACAGGGAACACTGAAGCTTTCTTT. Translated, it gives CASSPTGNTEAFF. The chain joins TRBV6-5 to TRBJ1-1; maybe TRBD1 (6 bases). The V gene's germline CDR1 is MNHEY and CDR2 SVGAGI. Trimming cost V 6 bases and J 1 base, with 9 bases left between them. This CDR3 contains 13 residues.

The chain is built from TRBV5-6 and TRBJ2-1; 8 nucleotides agree with TRBD1. Germline values: CDR1 SGHDT, CDR2 YYEEEE. Trimming took 2 bases from V and 2 from J; bases not matched to a gene: 3. The CDR3 runs 15 residues. The CDR3 loop is CASSFGDRPYNEQFF. The CDR3 DNA follows: TGTGCCAGCAGCTTTGGGGACAGGCCCTACAATGAGCAGTTCTTC.

This chain uses TRBV7-9 with TRBJ1-5; D call uncertain. The CDR3 runs 11 residues. V lost 5 bases and J 4 bases, leaving 3 bases between the germline ends. CDR1 SEHNR and CDR2 FQNEAQ come from the germline V gene (reference sequence). For the CDR3, the DNA is TGTGCCAGCAGCCAAAATCAGCCCCAGCATTTT. Translation gives CASSQNQPQHF.

V gene TRBV9 combines with J gene TRBJ2-1, with 13 bases fitting TRBD2. The ends lost 5 bases at V and 7 bases at J; junction bases unmatched: 6. The CDR3 is 15 amino acids. Germline V gene data show CDR1 as SGDLS and CDR2 as YYNGEE. Written as DNA, the CDR3 is TGTGCCAGCAGTTTGACTAGCGGGAGGACTAATGAGCAGTTCTTC. This encodes CASSLTSGRTNEQFF.

The chain joins TRBV29-1 to TRBJ2-3, with D perhaps matching TRBD2 (7 bases). The CDR3 is 14 amino acids. V lost 6 bases and J 6 bases, leaving 19 bases between the germline ends. Germline-derived CDR1 and CDR2 are SQVTM and ANQGSEA. The CDR3 is CSVKGGTRPDTQYF. The CDR3 DNA reads as TGCAGCGTAAAGGGGGGGACCCGACCCGATACGCAGTATTTT.

This chain joins TRBV27 and TRBJ2-5, with TRBD2 as a possible D gene (6 bases). Germline values: CDR1 MNHEY, CDR2 SMNVEV (reference sequence). This CDR3 is 16 amino acids long. V shed 5 bases and J shed 1 base, with 17 bases lying between them. CDR3 sequence reads: CASSPITGVIQETQYF. CDR3 DNA: TGTGCCAGCAGTCCGATCACGGGGGTAATCCAAGAGACCCAGTACTTC.

The chain has TRBV25-1 and TRBJ2-7; 7 bases map to TRBD1. Germline V lookup: CDR1 MGHDK, CDR2 SYGVNS. This CDR3 region has 13 residues. J gave up 3 bases and V 5 bases, and 4 bases lay outside the gene matches. This CDR3 is CASSFRDSYEQYF. Here the CDR3 DNA reads TGTGCCAGCAGTTTCCGGGACAGCTACGAGCAGTACTTC.

J is TRBJ2-5 and V is TRBV28, with D uncertain. V lost 6 bases and J 1 base, leaving 9 bases between the germline ends. CDR3 size: 13 residues. Germline CDR1 is MDHEN and CDR2 is SYDVKM. CDR3 sequence reads: CASSSESQETQYF. CDR3 coding DNA: TGTGCCAGCAGCTCGGAGAGCCAAGAGACCCAGTACTTC.

The CDR3 nucleotides are TGTGCCAGCAGTTACGTCCGGTCTCCCGGAAACACCATATATTTT. Amino acids: CASSYVRSPGNTIYF. The chain employs TRBV6-5 and TRBJ1-3; D remains unclear. Trimming stripped 2 bases from V and 4 bases from J, with 12 bases between. Germline V CDR1 and CDR2: MNHEY, SVGAGI. This CDR3 is built from 15 residues.

This chain links TRBV20-1 with TRBJ2-5; TRBD1 is a possible D gene (7 bases). Germline V gives CDR1 DFQATT, CDR2 SNEGSKA (reference sequence). This CDR3 contains 11 residues. Trimming removed 7 bases from V and 11 bases from J, with 17 bases in between. In nucleotides, the CDR3 is TGCAGTGAAGGAGGGGGCGGTGAGCAGTACTTC. As protein: CSEGGGGEQYF.